These 9 T cell receptor beta chains originate from one sample sequenced in a study of T cell changes during pregnancy in multiple sclerosis. Produced via immunoSEQ multiplex PCR; TCRdb's table is partial and in-frame only. The table shows roughly 61,000 clones, with about 92% occurring only once. The specimen comprised peripheral blood, sampled in the first trimester of pregnancy. The receptors were gathered from a female donor in good health, enrolled as a control in a pregnancy study.

This clone was detected only a few times. V is TRBV28 and J is TRBJ1-2; 9 bases map to TRBD1. The junction had 6 bases not matched to a gene; V was cut back by 3 bases and J by 1 base. Germline V CDR1 and CDR2: MDHEN, SYDVKM. The CDR3 consists of 16 residues. CDR3 nucleotides: TGTGCCAGCAGTTTCACAGGGGGCACACTTAACTATGGCTACACCTTC. It translates to CASSFTGGTLNYGYTF.

This clone was counted between two and nine times. The chain joins TRBV9 to TRBJ1-5; 8 bases fit TRBD1. Germline V CDR1 and CDR2: SGDLS, YYNGEE. Trimming cost V 4 bases and J 3 bases; bases outside gene matches: 3. The CDR3 extends over 14 amino acids. CDR3 DNA: TGTGCCAGCAGCACGGGACAGGTCAATCAGCCCCAGCATTTT. This encodes CASSTGQVNQPQHF. Using reference TRBV9 and TRBJ1-5 for the parts outside the CDR3, the full variable domain is DSGVTQTPKHLITATGQRVTLRCSPRSGDLSVYWYQQSLDQGLQFLIQYYNGEERAKGNILERFSAQQFPDLHSELNLSSLELGDSALYFCASSTGQVNQPQHFGDGTRLSIL.

This clone has a single count. Other DNA sequences in this specimen translate into the identical CDR3. The chain is built from TRBV29-1 and TRBJ1-1; 7 bases are a match to TRBD1. Per the germline V gene, CDR1 is SQVTM and CDR2 is ANQGSEA. This CDR3 has 14 amino acids. J lost 0 bases, V lost 4 bases, and 5 bases had no gene match. This chain's CDR3 is CSVGQGGVNTEAFF. The CDR3 DNA sequence: TGCAGCGTTGGGCAGGGGGGCGTGAACACTGAAGCTTTCTTT.

This chain links TRBV9 with TRBJ1-1; D not resolved. Germline CDR1 reads SGDLS; CDR2 reads YYNGEE. This CDR3 has 15 amino acids. V was clipped by 0 bases and J by 6 bases, with 15 bases between them. CDR3 DNA sequence: TGTGCCAGCAGCGTAGGAGTAGTGTTTGAGTCTGAAGCTTTCTTT. Its protein is CASSVGVVFESEAFF.

This chain uses TRBV6-1 with TRBJ1-5; D is uncertain. The CDR3 spans 16 residues. Germline V gene sequence: CDR1 MNHNS, CDR2 SASEGT. The germline V and J ends were trimmed by 0 bases and 2 bases, with 11 bases remaining between them. The CDR3 protein is CASSEASGGGNQPQHF. In nucleotides, the CDR3 is TGTGCCAGCAGTGAAGCATCCGGAGGTGGCAATCAGCCCCAGCATTTT.

This chain links TRBV6-1 with TRBJ1-2, with 9 nucleotides matching TRBD1. The CDR3 has 14 amino acids. After removal of 5 bases from V and 3 bases from J, the junction contained 4 bases not matched to a gene. Germline lookup yields CDR1 MNHNS and CDR2 SASEGT. The CDR3 DNA is TGTGCCAGCAGTCCGGGACAGGGATACTATGGCTACACCTTC. Amino acids: CASSPGQGYYGYTF.

V usage is TRBV28 and J usage is TRBJ2-7; 8 bases agree with TRBD2. Trimming took 6 bases from V and 1 from J; bases not matched to a gene: 8. In germline, CDR1 is MDHEN, CDR2 SYDVKM. The CDR3 runs to 15 residues. The CDR3 loop reads CASSQPGLGSYEQYF. The CDR3 DNA is TGTGCCAGCAGCCAACCGGGACTAGGTTCCTACGAGCAGTACTTC.

The gene calls are TRBV7-2 and TRBJ2-1, with 9 positions matching TRBD1. Germline lookup yields CDR1 SGHTA and CDR2 FQGNSA. The J segment lost 4 bases and the V segment lost 5 bases, leaving 6 bases of the junction unmatched. The CDR3 consists of 15 residues. The CDR3 protein is CASSNDRGGYNEQFF. CDR3 coding DNA: TGTGCCAGCAGCAACGACAGGGGGGGTTACAATGAGCAGTTCTTC.

The gene calls are TRBV6-1 and TRBJ2-5; D may be TRBD2 (6 bases). The CDR3 spans 10 residues. Trimming shortened V by 8 bases and J by 5 bases, and 6 bases separated the two germline ends. CDR1 MNHNS and CDR2 SASEGT come from the germline V gene. CDR3 in amino acids: CASGGETQYF. The CDR3 DNA reads TGTGCCAGCGGGGGGGAGACCCAGTACTTC.